This TCR beta chain was retrieved from a study of early T cells in non-severe SARS-CoV-2 infection. Study-wide points: The VDJdb matching leaned toward anti-spike CD8 responses and overlooked private and CD4 specificities.

Using its own MiXCR run on the 5' RACE reads, TCRdb lists one record per CDR3 protein. The sample lists 98,000 or so distinct CDR3 sequences, 11% seen once, with roughly 5% in the top ten. Trimming stripped 4 bases from V and 3 bases from J, with 10 bases between. The germline CDR1 and CDR2 sequences are MGHDK and SYGVNS. The CDR3 loop spans 14 amino acids. This clonotype was recorded many times. Its antigen is currently unknown. The receptor was isolated from an adult who was a healthcare worker with PCR-confirmed SARS-CoV-2 infection or an uninfected control (not recorded which). J is TRBJ1-5 and V is TRBV25-1; D may be TRBD1 (6 bases). Sequencing input: whole blood. Here the CDR3 reads CASSVTGSNQPQHF. As DNA, the CDR3 is TGTGCCAGCAGTGTCACAGGGTCCAATCAGCCCCAGCATTTT.